Detailed here is one TCR beta chain. Its antigen is unidentified. The sample originates from a study of OX40 agonist ivuxolimab in advanced cancers. Study as a whole: The patients' treatment was ivuxolimab, an agonistic anti-OX40 (CD134) antibody. Regarding the study as a whole: Compared with CD4+, CD8+ T cells on average had more expanded clones.

Deletions cut 2 bases from V and 5 bases from J, with 5 bases between. Per germline, CDR1 SGDLS and CDR2 YYNGEE. The CDR3 contains 12 residues. Any history of autoimmune disease or systemic immunosuppression disqualified patients. Generated by immunoSEQ multiplex PCR, the TCRdb table keeps only in-frame clones and is missing some. The sample shows about 79,000 clones, 70% to 90% of them seen only once. This specimen consisted of CD4+ or CD8+ T cells sorted from blood, obtained in a trial of the OX40 agonist ivuxolimab. This TCR came from an adult with an advanced solid tumor such as melanoma, head and neck, liver or kidney cancer. The chain couples TRBV9 to TRBJ2-1; no firm D call. The CDR3: CASSVRDNEQFF. CDR3 nucleotides: TGTGCCAGCAGCGTCAGAGACAATGAGCAGTTCTTC.